Listed here are 20 T cell receptor beta chains from one sample, sequenced in a study of shared clonotypes between healthy human individuals. TCRdb keeps only in-frame clones here, not all; method: immunoSEQ multiplex PCR. The sample shows over a million clones, less than 99% of them seen only once. The material sequenced was naive CD4+ T cells sorted from blood. Subset described: CD45RA+ positively selected. Receptors were obtained from a young man in good health.

The rearrangement links TRBV29-1 to TRBJ2-3; D is uncertain. The CDR3 length is 13 residues. The germline gives CDR1 SQVTM, CDR2 ANQGSEA. V shed 4 bases and J shed 2 bases, with 10 bases lying between them. The CDR3 bases are TGCAGCGTTGCTCCTAAACACACAGATACGCAGTATTTT. This codes for CSVAPKHTDTQYF.

This chain links TRBV29-1 with TRBJ2-5; possibly TRBD1 for D (5 bases). Germline loops: CDR1 SQVTM, CDR2 ANQGSEA. The CDR3 runs 12 residues. The CDR3 DNA sequence: TGCACCGCTGTGGCAGGGCAAGAGACCCAGTACTTC. This translates into CTAVAGQETQYF.

This chain connects TRBV6-1 to TRBJ2-1, with D maybe TRBD2 (6 bases). The V gene lost 4 bases and the J gene lost 3 bases, with 7 bases spanning the gap. The CDR3 is made up of 13 amino acids. Per germline, CDR1 MNHNS and CDR2 SASEGT. CDR3 loop: CASSAGSYNEQFF. The CDR3 nucleotides are TGTGCCAGCAGTGCCGGGAGCTACAATGAGCAGTTCTTC.

The chain joins TRBV7-2 to TRBJ2-1; D ambiguous. The CDR3 sequence is 14 residues long. Trimming pared 3 bases from V and 6 bases from J, leaving 12 bases between. Germline V CDR1 and CDR2: SGHTA, FQGNSA. CDR3 protein: CASSFVPMSNEQFF. The DNA of the CDR3 is TGTGCCAGCAGCTTCGTACCTATGAGCAATGAGCAGTTCTTC.

The CDR3: CASSPHYGAEETQYF. In DNA form, the CDR3 reads TGTGCCAGCTCACCACATTACGGGGCCGAAGAGACCCAGTACTTC. The chain joins TRBV18 to TRBJ2-5; D tentatively fits TRBD1 or TRBD2 (5 bases each). V gave up 1 base and J gave up 3 bases, with 12 bases separating them. The length of the CDR3 is 15 residues. In germline, CDR1 is KGHSH, CDR2 LQKENI.

CDR3 sequence (DNA): TGTGCCTGGAGTGGATACCCTGAAGCTTTCTTT. Amino acid sequence: CAWSGYPEAFF. The J gene is TRBJ1-1, the V gene TRBV30; D is ambiguous. This CDR3 contains 11 residues. Trimming pared 1 base from V and 6 bases from J, leaving 6 bases between. Germline-derived CDR1 and CDR2 are GTSNPN and SVGIG (reference sequence).

A remark on this clone: This CDR3 is also generated by other DNA sequences in the sample. The chain links TRBV5-6 to TRBJ1-4; TRBD1 is a possible D gene (6 bases). Germline V gene sequence: CDR1 SGHDT, CDR2 YYEEEE. The CDR3 spans 14 residues. Trimming took 1 base from V and 5 from J, leaving 9 bases between them. CDR3 in DNA: TGTGCCAGCAGCTTGAAGGGGGGGAATGAAAAACTGTTTTTT. Protein: CASSLKGGNEKLFF.

The CDR3 spells CASSLRESNEQFF. Here the CDR3 DNA reads TGTGCCAGCAGCCTACGGGAGAGTAATGAGCAGTTCTTC. The rearrangement uses TRBV5-4 and TRBJ2-1, with a tentative D call TRBD2 (6 bases). Looked up from germline, CDR1 is SGHNT and CDR2 is YYREEE (reference sequence). The CDR3 contains 13 residues. Trimming took off 4 bases at V and 7 bases at J, with 12 bases between the two ends.

The count of this clone is one. The chain couples TRBV2 to TRBJ2-3; a possible D gene is TRBD2 (6 bases). V lost 6 bases to trimming and J lost 2 bases, with 15 bases between them. The CDR3 has 15 residues. Germline values: CDR1 SNHLY, CDR2 FYNNEI. The CDR3 spells CASREPGTATDTQYF. The CDR3 DNA reads TGTGCCAGCAGAGAACCCGGGACTGCCACAGATACGCAGTATTTT.

This clone was seen once. V usage is TRBV5-4 and J usage is TRBJ1-1; D possibly corresponds to TRBD1 (5 bases). This CDR3 is built from 15 residues. Germline assignment: CDR1 SGHNT and CDR2 YYREEE (reference sequence). Trimming stripped 0 bases from V and 4 bases from J, with 13 bases between. The CDR3 loop is CASSLDAGGVTEAFF. As DNA, the CDR3 is TGTGCCAGCAGCTTGGATGCCGGGGGGGTCACTGAAGCTTTCTTT.

The CDR3 DNA follows: TGTGCCAGCAGCCCAGGACTAGCGGGATTCAACGAGCAGTACTTC. Encoded protein: CASSPGLAGFNEQYF. This chain joins TRBV7-9 and TRBJ2-7; 12 nucleotides match TRBD2. Germline lookup yields CDR1 SEHNR and CDR2 FQNEAQ (reference sequence). The CDR3 sequence is 15 residues long. The V segment lost 5 bases and the J segment 5 bases; nucleotides outside the gene matches: 7.

The V and J genes are TRBV5-4 and TRBJ2-7, with D possibly matching TRBD2 (6 bases). CDR3 length equals 12 residues. Trimming removed 4 bases from V and 6 bases from J, with 11 bases in between. Germline values: CDR1 SGHNT, CDR2 YYREEE (reference sequence). The CDR3 is CASSEPGGEQYF. CDR3 sequence (DNA): TGTGCCAGCAGCGAACCCGGGGGCGAGCAGTACTTC.

The CDR3, as DNA: TGTGCCAGCAGCGTTCGTAACACAGGGCGGGAGACCCAGTACTTC. The encoded protein is CASSVRNTGRETQYF. This chain connects TRBV9 to TRBJ2-5, with D perhaps TRBD1 (6 bases). The germline CDR1 and CDR2 sequences are SGDLS and YYNGEE. V lost 2 bases and J lost 5, with 16 bases in between. CDR3 length: 15 residues.

The J gene is TRBJ1-1, the V gene TRBV5-3; D call uncertain. TRBV5-3 is recorded as an ORF, its role being uncertain. The CDR3 loop spans 15 amino acids. V was trimmed by 0 bases and J by 5 bases, leaving 14 bases between them. The CDR3 reads CARSLAPRGRTEAFF. In nucleotides, the CDR3 is TGTGCCAGAAGCTTGGCCCCGCGGGGTCGTACTGAAGCTTTCTTT.

The V and J genes are TRBV2 and TRBJ1-2; D gene ambiguous. The germline V and J ends were trimmed by 6 bases and 6 bases, with 17 bases remaining between them. This CDR3 is built from 14 residues. Per the germline V gene, CDR1 is SNHLY and CDR2 is FYNNEI. As DNA, the CDR3 is TGTGCCAGCAGCTACCTGAAATCGGGTGATGGCTACACCTTC. It encodes CASSYLKSGDGYTF.

This rearrangement joins TRBV25-1 to TRBJ1-5, with D possibly TRBD1 on 6 matching bases. CDR3 length equals 18 residues. Trimming shortened V by 3 bases and J by 4 bases, and 22 bases separated the two germline ends. Germline assignment: CDR1 MGHDK and CDR2 SYGVNS. This CDR3 is CASSDPQGRWNRNQPQHF. As DNA, the CDR3 is TGTGCCAGCAGTGACCCCCAGGGGAGGTGGAATAGAAATCAGCCCCAGCATTTT.

The chain is built from TRBV5-5 and TRBJ2-7, with 9 nucleotides matching TRBD1. Germline V gives CDR1 SGHKS, CDR2 YYEKEE (reference sequence). The CDR3 loop spans 15 amino acids. The V and J ends lost 4 bases and 2 bases, in that order; junction bases with no gene match: 7. CDR3 sequence: CASSKPGTGTYEQYF. The CDR3 DNA reads TGTGCCAGCAGCAAACCCGGGACAGGGACCTACGAGCAGTACTTC.

The rearrangement links TRBV15 to TRBJ2-4; 7 bases are shared with TRBD1. The CDR3 runs to 13 residues. Per the germline V gene, CDR1 is LNHNV and CDR2 is YYDKDF (reference sequence). The trim removed 0 bases at V and 13 bases at J, leaving 6 bases unmatched. As DNA, the CDR3 is TGTGCCACCAGCAGAGATTACCAGGGACAGCAGTACTTC. Translating it yields CATSRDYQGQQYF.

This clone was seen just once. This sequence joins TRBV2 and TRBJ2-7; 7 nucleotides align to TRBD2. There are 15 residues in the CDR3. J gave up 0 bases and V 5 bases, and 7 bases lay outside the gene matches. Germline loops: CDR1 SNHLY, CDR2 FYNNEI. The CDR3 DNA follows: TGTGCCAGCAGTCTCCAGCTAGCGGCCTCCTACGAGCAGTACTTC. Translation gives CASSLQLAASYEQYF.

This clone was recorded only once. This chain joins TRBV6-1 and TRBJ1-1, with D tentatively TRBD1 (5 bases). This CDR3 region has 15 residues. V lost 6 bases and J lost 1, with 15 bases in between. Germline assignment: CDR1 MNHNS and CDR2 SASEGT. The CDR3 region has the DNA TGTGCCAGCAGCCCTGCAGGACACAAGAACACTGAAGCTTTCTTT. It encodes CASSPAGHKNTEAFF.